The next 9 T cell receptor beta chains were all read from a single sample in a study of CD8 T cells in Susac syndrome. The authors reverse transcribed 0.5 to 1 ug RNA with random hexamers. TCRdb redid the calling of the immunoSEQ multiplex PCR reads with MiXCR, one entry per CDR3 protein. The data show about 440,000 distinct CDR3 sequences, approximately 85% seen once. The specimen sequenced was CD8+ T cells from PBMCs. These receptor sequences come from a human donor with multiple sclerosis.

The CDR3 loop reads CSARTRDRGSTGELFF. CDR3 DNA sequence: TGCAGTGCCCGGACCCGGGACAGGGGGTCCACCGGGGAGCTGTTTTTT. This chain uses TRBV20-1 with TRBJ2-2; 11 bases are shared with TRBD1. V shed 6 bases, J shed 4 bases, and the junction held 10 bases outside the gene matches. The CDR3 extends over 16 amino acids. Germline loops: CDR1 DFQATT, CDR2 SNEGSKA (reference sequence).

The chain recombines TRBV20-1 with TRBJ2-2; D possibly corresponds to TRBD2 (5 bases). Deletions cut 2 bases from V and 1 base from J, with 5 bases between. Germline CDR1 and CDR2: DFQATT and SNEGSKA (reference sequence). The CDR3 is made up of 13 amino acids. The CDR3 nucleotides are TGCAGTGCTAGACGGGAGAACACCGGGGAGCTGTTTTTT. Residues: CSARRENTGELFF.

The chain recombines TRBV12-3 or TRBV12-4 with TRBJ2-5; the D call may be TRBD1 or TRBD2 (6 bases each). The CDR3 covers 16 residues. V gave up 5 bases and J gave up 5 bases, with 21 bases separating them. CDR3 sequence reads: CASSRSGVGAGETQYF. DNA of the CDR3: TGTGCCAGCAGTCGGTCGGGCGTGGGGGCGGGGGAGACCCAGTACTTC.

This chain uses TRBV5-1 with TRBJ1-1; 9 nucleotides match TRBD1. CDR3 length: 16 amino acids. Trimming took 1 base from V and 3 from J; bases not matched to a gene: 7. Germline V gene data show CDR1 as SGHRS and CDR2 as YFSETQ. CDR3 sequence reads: CASSLTQGAEDTEAFF. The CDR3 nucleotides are TGCGCCAGCAGCTTGACACAGGGGGCGGAGGACACTGAAGCTTTCTTT.

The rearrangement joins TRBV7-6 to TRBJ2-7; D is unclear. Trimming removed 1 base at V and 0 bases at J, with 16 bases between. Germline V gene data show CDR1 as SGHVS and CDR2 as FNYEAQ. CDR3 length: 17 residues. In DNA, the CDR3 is TGTGCCAGCAGCTTAGAGGTTCCAGGAACTATCTCCTACGAGCAGTACTTC. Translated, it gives CASSLEVPGTISYEQYF.

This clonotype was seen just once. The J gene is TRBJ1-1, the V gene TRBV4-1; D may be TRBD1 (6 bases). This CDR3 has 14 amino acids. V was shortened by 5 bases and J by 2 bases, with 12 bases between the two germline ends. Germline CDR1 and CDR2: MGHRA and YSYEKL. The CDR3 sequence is CASSRQALNTEAFF. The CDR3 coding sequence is TGCGCCAGCAGCAGACAGGCCCTCAACACTGAAGCTTTCTTT.

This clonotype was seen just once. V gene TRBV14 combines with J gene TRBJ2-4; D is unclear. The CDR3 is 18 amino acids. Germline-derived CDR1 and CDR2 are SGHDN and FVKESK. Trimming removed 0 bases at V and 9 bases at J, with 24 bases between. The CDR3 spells CASSQDWGESPTSSIQYF. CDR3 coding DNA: TGTGCCAGCAGCCAAGATTGGGGTGAGAGCCCTACGTCCTCCATTCAGTACTTC.

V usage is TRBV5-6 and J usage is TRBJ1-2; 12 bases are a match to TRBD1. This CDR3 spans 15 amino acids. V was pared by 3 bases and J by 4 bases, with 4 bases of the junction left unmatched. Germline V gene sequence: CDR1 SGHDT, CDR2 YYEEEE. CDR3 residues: CASSSGTGGFYGYTF. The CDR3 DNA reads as TGTGCCAGCAGCTCCGGGACAGGGGGCTTCTATGGCTACACCTTC. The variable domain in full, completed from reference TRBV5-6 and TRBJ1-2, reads DAGVTQSPTHLIKTRGQQVTLRCSPKSGHDTVSWYQQALGQGPQFIFQYYEEEERQRGNFPDRFSGHQFPNYSSELNVNALLLGDSALYLCASSSGTGGFYGYTFGSGTRLTVV.

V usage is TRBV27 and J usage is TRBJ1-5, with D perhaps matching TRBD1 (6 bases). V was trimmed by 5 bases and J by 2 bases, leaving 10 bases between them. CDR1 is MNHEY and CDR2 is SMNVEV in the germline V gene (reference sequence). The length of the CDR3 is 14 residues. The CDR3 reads CASSVRGGNQPQHF. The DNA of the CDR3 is TGTGCCAGCAGTGTCAGGGGTGGCAATCAGCCCCAGCATTTT.